This record covers a single TCR beta chain. Other nucleotide sequences from this sample produce the same CDR3. Sequenced by immunoSEQ multiplex PCR; TCRdb stores in-frame clones only, minus some. The repertoire holds about 700,000 clones, with about 90% as singletons. The data are from a study of shared clonotypes between healthy human individuals. The CDR3 sequence is 15 residues long. In germline, CDR1 is LNHDA, CDR2 SQIVND (reference sequence). Unmatched junction bases numbered 4, after V lost 5 bases and J lost 0 bases. The naive CD8 population came from CD45RO-negative cells selected for CCR7, without terminally differentiated effector memory CD45RA+ cells.

The sequence was collected from a man younger than 40 in good health. Sequencing input: naive CD8+ T cells sorted from blood. The chain combines TRBV19 with TRBJ2-7; TRBD2 matches 10 bases. This CDR3 is CASSASGRASYEQYF. The DNA of the CDR3 is TGTGCCAGTAGTGCCAGCGGGAGGGCCTCCTACGAGCAGTACTTC.